This is a list of T cell receptor beta chains from one sample in a study of patients and donors after allogeneic stem cell transplantation. A single record per CDR3 protein comes from TCRdb applying MiXCR to the RT-PCR reads. The sample has 150,000 to 200,000 distinct CDR3 sequences; approximately 25% are singletons. The sequencing sample was made of blood, either unsorted or a sorted T cell fraction (not recorded which). The source is a human donor who was either an allogeneic HSCT recipient or a stem cell or donor lymphocyte infusion donor (not recorded which). It is not recorded whose cells these are; they may come from a transplant donor. Each CDR3 is given with its conserved first and last residue. Each record gives: J gene, D gene, clone size, V gene, CDR3 DNA, CDR3 protein. The D gene is left open where the match is weak. Size values are once, few and many counts, or a class for expanded clones, and some rows have none.

TRBJ1-1 | NA | few | TRBV5-4 | TGTGCCAGCAGCTTATGGGACATCACAACTGAAGCTTTCTTT | CASSLWDITTEAFF
TRBJ2-3 | TRBD2 | NA | TRBV20-1 | TGCAGTGCACAAGCGGGGGGACGCACAGATACGCAGTATTTT | CSAQAGGRTDTQYF
TRBJ2-7 | NA | NA | TRBV5-1 | TGCACCAGCAGCACGTCCGGGACTTACCACTACGAGCAGTACTTC | CTSSTSGTYHYEQYF
TRBJ2-1 | NA | few | TRBV20-1 | TGCAGTGCTAGACTCCAGGAAGGGGTTTTCAATGAGCAGTTCTTC | CSARLQEGVFNEQFF
TRBJ1-4 | NA | NA | TRBV20-1 | TGCAGTGCTAGAGACGGGGGGCCGGGTGAAAAACTGTTTTTT | CSARDGGPGEKLFF
TRBJ2-7 | NA | NA | TRBV20-1 | TGCAGTGCGATGCTGGCAGGGATCTACGAGCAGTACTTC | CSAMLAGIYEQYF
TRBJ2-7 | NA | NA | TRBV14 | TGTGCCAGCAGCACAATCCGACAGGACGAGCAGTACTTC | CASSTIRQDEQYF
TRBJ2-3 | TRBD2 | NA | TRBV13 | TGTGCCAGCAGCATTCATCTAGCGGGGGTTGACACAGATACGCAGTATTTT | CASSIHLAGVDTDTQYF
TRBJ2-7 | TRBD1 | NA | TRBV4-1 | TGCGCCAGCAGCCCGGGACAGGGAGTAAAGCAGTACTTC | CASSPGQGVKQYF
TRBJ1-2 | TRBD1 | NA | TRBV4-3 | TGCGCCAGCAGCCAAGAGCCCTGGGACAGGGAAGCGGGGTACACCTTC | CASSQEPWDREAGYTF
TRBJ2-3 | TRBD2 | few | TRBV5-1 | TGCGCCAGCAGCTTGGTAGGTTTAGCGGGGCCGGATACGCAGTATTTT | CASSLVGLAGPDTQYF
TRBJ1-2 | NA | few | TRBV20-1 | TGCAGTGCTAGATTAGCAGAAGTTAACTATGGCTACACCTTC | CSARLAEVNYGYTF
TRBJ2-1 | TRBD2 | many | TRBV5-1 | TGCGCCAGCAGCGTTAGCGGGGAGTCCTACAATGAGCAGTTCTTC | CASSVSGESYNEQFF
TRBJ1-2 | NA | many | TRBV12-3/TRBV12-4 | TGTGCCAGCAGTTTAACACAAATCGGGACTCCTTATGGCTACACCTTC | CASSLTQIGTPYGYTF
TRBJ1-1 | NA | few | TRBV20-1 | TGCAGTGCTAGAGATCTCGGCCAGGGCCTCCAGGGCACTGAAGCTTTCTTT | CSARDLGQGLQGTEAFF
TRBJ1-1 | NA | few | TRBV29-1 | TGCAGCGTTGAGAATGCAGGCCAGAAGACTGAAGCTTTCTTT | CSVENAGQKTEAFF
TRBJ2-1 | TRBD2 | few | TRBV2 | TGTGCCAGGAGCCCGGGAGGCGACCCCTACTACAATGAGCAGTTCTTC | CARSPGGDPYYNEQFF
TRBJ1-1 | NA | NA | TRBV12-3/TRBV12-4 | TGTGCCAGCAGACAGGGCCCAATACTGTTGAACACTGAAGCTTTCTTT | CASRQGPILLNTEAFF
TRBJ1-5 | NA | NA | TRBV7-2 | TGTGCCAGCAGCTTACGTCAGGGGAATCAGCCCCAGCATTTT | CASSLRQGNQPQHF
TRBJ1-2 | NA | NA | TRBV28 | TGTGCCAGCAGTTTGGGAGACACCCATAACTATGGCTACACCTTC | CASSLGDTHNYGYTF
TRBJ2-1 | NA | NA | TRBV12-3/TRBV12-4 | TGTGCCAGCAGTTTTTTTTTCTCTGGGGCAGGGGCCAACAATGAGCAGTTCTTC | CASSFFFSGAGANNEQFF
TRBJ2-1 | TRBD2 | NA | TRBV19 | TGTGCCAGTAGTATAAGAGGGACTAGCGGACACAATGAGCAGTTCTTC | CASSIRGTSGHNEQFF
TRBJ1-3 | NA | many | TRBV20-1 | TGCAGTGCCGGGACCTCTGGAAACACCATATATTTT | CSAGTSGNTIYF
TRBJ1-2 | NA | NA | TRBV5-1 | TGCGCCAGCAGCTTGGCCGGAGAGGACAGACCGAATGGCTACACCTTC | CASSLAGEDRPNGYTF
TRBJ1-2 | NA | many | TRBV5-5 | TGTGCCAGCAGCTTAAGACCGCCTAATGGCTACACCTTC | CASSLRPPNGYTF
TRBJ2-3 | NA | NA | TRBV20-1 | TGCAGTGCTAGACCAACAAGGACAGCCTCTTTGGATACGCAGTATTTT | CSARPTRTASLDTQYF
TRBJ2-7 | NA | NA | TRBV25-1 | TGTGCCAGCAGTGACCAGGGGGGCTCCTACGAGCAGTACTTC | CASSDQGGSYEQYF
TRBJ2-7 | TRBD1 | NA | TRBV5-1 | TGCGCCAGCAGCTTGGCCCCGGGAAAACAGGGGGTCTACGAGCAGTACTTC | CASSLAPGKQGVYEQYF
TRBJ2-1 | NA | NA | TRBV5-6 | TGTGCCAGCAGAAGGAGCTCCTACAATGAGCAGTTCTTC | CASRRSSYNEQFF